These 16 T cell receptor beta chains came from one sample sequenced in a study of blood T cell repertoires in COVID-19. TCRdb keeps only in-frame clones here, not all; method: immunoSEQ multiplex PCR. The table has about 200,000 clones, 79% seen once. The sample was peripheral blood. The receptor set was obtained from a woman in her forties with COVID-19, enrolled during active disease.

In its sample, this clone was seen once. The chain has TRBV4-3 and TRBJ2-3; D is undetermined. V dropped 0 bases and J dropped 1 base, with 8 bases sitting between them. The CDR3 spans 15 residues. Germline CDR1 and CDR2: LGHNA and YSLEER. CDR3 sequence: CASSQDPAGTDTQYF. CDR3 sequence (DNA): TGCGCCAGCAGCCAAGATCCCGCAGGCACAGATACGCAGTATTTT.

The chain links TRBV13 to TRBJ1-1; tentative D call: TRBD1 (6 bases). The CDR3 runs 15 residues. V dropped 1 base and J dropped 9 bases, with 18 bases sitting between them. Germline V gene data show CDR1 as PRHDT and CDR2 as FYEKMQ (reference sequence). The CDR3: CASSLDWGSRGKAFF. CDR3 bases: TGTGCCAGCAGCTTAGACTGGGGGTCTAGGGGGAAAGCTTTCTTT.

The chain recombines TRBV6-6 with TRBJ1-1; no clear D. The CDR3 covers 13 residues. The germline V gene has CDR1 MNHNY and CDR2 SVGAGI (reference sequence). V gave up 4 bases and J gave up 1 base, with 7 bases separating them. The DNA for the CDR3 is TGTGCCAGCAGTTCGGGGAAGAACACTGAAGCTTTCTTT. Protein sequence: CASSSGKNTEAFF.

CDR3 amino acids: CASSLAGAVGETQYF. The CDR3 DNA is TGTGCCAGCAGCTTAGCGGGAGCCGTAGGAGAGACCCAGTACTTC. V usage is TRBV6-5 and J usage is TRBJ2-5; TRBD2 matches at 9 bases. Per germline, CDR1 MNHEY and CDR2 SVGAGI. V lost 6 bases and J lost 4; bases outside the gene matches: 9. The CDR3 covers 15 residues.

The chain carries TRBV27 and TRBJ2-1; D gene ambiguous. This CDR3 spans 13 amino acids. The V and J ends lost 4 bases and 6 bases respectively, with 10 bases between them. Looked up from germline, CDR1 is MNHEY and CDR2 is SMNVEV (reference sequence). The CDR3 is CASSSPGGNEQFF. The DNA for the CDR3 is TGTGCCAGCAGTTCCCCCGGCGGCAATGAGCAGTTCTTC.

Written as DNA, the CDR3 is TGTGCCAGCAGTCCTATCCAGCGGGGCATTCAGTACTTC. Its translation is CASSPIQRGIQYF. The chain is built from TRBV6-6 and TRBJ2-4, with 7 bases that match TRBD2. The CDR3 spans 13 residues. Trimming at V came to 5 bases and at J to 9 bases, leaving 7 bases not matched to a gene. The germline CDR1 and CDR2 sequences are MNHNY and SVGAGI (reference sequence).

This chain uses TRBV9 with TRBJ1-1, with 8 bases that match TRBD1. CDR3 length: 16 amino acids. Germline V CDR1 and CDR2: SGDLS, YYNGEE. The junction had 11 bases not matched to a gene; V was cut back by 4 bases and J by 3 bases. CDR3 region: CASSPRQGTGYTEAFF. In DNA, the CDR3 is TGTGCCAGCAGCCCACGACAGGGGACGGGGTACACTGAAGCTTTCTTT.

This chain joins TRBV5-4 and TRBJ2-2, with 10 bases identical to TRBD2. CDR3 length equals 15 residues. CDR1 is SGHNT and CDR2 is YYREEE in the germline V gene (reference sequence). The J segment lost 4 bases and the V segment lost 4 bases, leaving 4 bases of the junction unmatched. CDR3 DNA: TGTGCCAGCAGCCCACCTAGCGGGGGCACCGGGGAGCTGTTTTTT. Its protein is CASSPPSGGTGELFF.

This clone was detected ten times or more. The rearrangement links TRBV4-2 to TRBJ1-5; TRBD1 might be the D (5 bases). Trimming left V 0 bases short and J 7 bases short, with 13 bases between. The germline gives CDR1 LGHNA, CDR2 YNFKEQ. CDR3 length: 15 residues. CDR3: CASSQERAGNQPQHF. CDR3 DNA sequence: TGTGCCAGCAGCCAAGAGAGAGCAGGGAACCAGCCCCAGCATTTT.

The chain has TRBV18 and TRBJ2-2; TRBD1 matches at 8 bases. Germline values: CDR1 KGHSH, CDR2 LQKENI. Losses at the gene ends were 4 bases for V and 3 bases for J; bases not matched to a gene: 4. The CDR3 is 15 amino acids. The CDR3 here is CASSLGTGHTGELFF. DNA of the CDR3: TGTGCCAGCTCACTGGGGACAGGACACACCGGGGAGCTGTTTTTT.

This chain connects TRBV6-6 to TRBJ2-1, with D tentatively TRBD1 (6 bases). V was cut by 6 bases and J by 8 bases, with 14 bases left in between. The CDR3 loop spans 13 amino acids. Germline V lookup: CDR1 MNHNY, CDR2 SVGAGI (reference sequence). CDR3 sequence reads: CASSVGQRDEQFF. The CDR3 nucleotides are TGTGCCAGCAGCGTCGGACAGCGCGATGAGCAGTTCTTC.

In DNA, the CDR3 is TGTGCCAGCAGCGTAGCAGCGGGAGAGGTTTTCGAGCAGTACTTC. Protein product: CASSVAAGEVFEQYF. The rearrangement links TRBV9 to TRBJ2-7; 8 nucleotides align to TRBD2. Germline V gene sequence: CDR1 SGDLS, CDR2 YYNGEE. CDR3 size: 15 residues. V was clipped by 0 bases and J by 6 bases; unmatched bases: 8.

The gene calls are TRBV18 and TRBJ2-3, with D possibly TRBD2 on 5 matching bases. Trimming removed 3 bases at V and 2 bases at J, with 9 bases between. The germline V gene has CDR1 KGHSH and CDR2 LQKENI. This CDR3 is 14 amino acids long. The CDR3: CASSPTSYTDTQYF. The CDR3 DNA reads TGTGCCAGCTCACCTACTAGTTACACAGATACGCAGTATTTT.

This clone was seen a handful of times. This chain links TRBV21-1 with TRBJ1-5; no DNA check was done on the table's D call, TRBD1. TRBV21-1 is reported as a pseudogene. The CDR3 is 20 amino acids. CDR3 bases: TGTGCCAGCAGCTTTCGTGGGACAGGGGAGATTCGGGAAAGACATCAGCCCCAGCATTTT. It encodes CASSFRGTGEIRERHQPQHF.

The rearrangement joins TRBV18 to TRBJ2-5; D may be TRBD2 (6 bases). This CDR3 region has 16 residues. Germline assignment: CDR1 KGHSH and CDR2 LQKENI. Trimming removed 0 bases from V and 5 bases from J, with 16 bases in between. DNA of the CDR3: TGTGCCAGCTCACCACCGAAGGCGGGGAGGTTTGAGACCCAGTACTTC. As protein: CASSPPKAGRFETQYF.

This rearrangement joins TRBV7-2 to TRBJ2-7; D is perhaps TRBD1 (6 bases). The CDR3 totals 15 residues. V was clipped by 6 bases and J by 2 bases, with 17 bases between them. CDR1 is SGHTA and CDR2 is FQGNSA in the germline V gene. The CDR3 region is CASSNPPGTTYEQYF. The CDR3 DNA is TGTGCCAGCAGTAACCCCCCCGGGACAACCTACGAGCAGTACTTC.